The 16 T cell receptor beta chains listed next were all sequenced from one sample in a study of T-cell reconstitution after alpha-beta-depleted transplantation in children. Unique molecular identifiers were used in preparing the TCRbeta library. TCRdb re-called the PCR reads through MiXCR, storing one row per CDR3 protein. The table includes just under 350,000 distinct CDR3 sequences, around 15% detected once. Sequences were derived from PBMCs, mostly from graft donor cells, sampled 360 days after TCRalphabeta/CD19-depleted stem cell transplant. Every receptor here comes from a male patient aged 2 to 9 who had a stem cell transplant for acute lymphoblastic leukemia, so the T cells may come from the graft donor.

This clonotype came up a few times. The chain recombines TRBV6-1 with TRBJ2-3; 7 nucleotides line up with TRBD1. Germline lookup yields CDR1 MNHNS and CDR2 SASEGT. J was trimmed by 6 bases and V by 5 bases; bases with no gene match: 11. The CDR3 has 15 amino acids. The CDR3 here is CASSKFSGTADTQYF. The CDR3, as DNA: TGTGCCAGCAGTAAATTTTCCGGGACAGCGGATACGCAGTATTTT.

This clonotype occurred a few times. The chain carries TRBV20-1 and TRBJ2-5, with D possibly being TRBD1 (6 bases). CDR3 length: 13 amino acids. Germline V gene lookup returns CDR1 DFQATT and CDR2 SNEGSKA (reference sequence). V lost 5 bases and J lost 5, with 15 bases in between. The CDR3 DNA follows: TGCAGTGCTTTACAGGGAAGGGACGAGACCCAGTACTTC. It yields the protein CSALQGRDETQYF.

The genes are TRBV28 and TRBJ2-5, with TRBD1 matching 9 bases. The CDR3 runs to 17 residues. Germline CDR1 MDHEN, CDR2 SYDVKM. Unmatched junction bases numbered 8, after V lost 3 bases and J lost 0 bases. The CDR3 reads CASSFISGTGYQETQYF. The CDR3 coding sequence is TGTGCCAGCAGTTTTATCTCCGGGACAGGGTACCAAGAGACCCAGTACTTC.

The table lists this clonotype with a few counts. The V and J genes are TRBV11-2 and TRBJ2-3; D is perhaps TRBD2 (6 bases). The ends were cut back, 4 bases at V and 7 bases at J, with 9 bases in the middle. The length of the CDR3 is 12 residues. Germline CDR1 SGHAT, CDR2 FQNNGV. CDR3 in DNA: TGTGCCAGCAGCTCCGGGAGCTATACGCAGTATTTT. Translation gives CASSSGSYTQYF.

This rearrangement joins TRBV29-1 to TRBJ1-1, with no clear D. Between the trimmed V and J ends, which lost 1 base and 0 bases, there was a span of 6 bases. The CDR3 totals 13 residues. Germline lookup yields CDR1 SQVTM and CDR2 ANQGSEA. CDR3 in amino acids: CSVEGRMNTEAFF. The CDR3 DNA follows: TGCAGCGTTGAAGGGAGAATGAACACTGAAGCTTTCTTT.

The sample holds a few counts of this clonotype. V gene TRBV7-9 combines with J gene TRBJ2-1, with 9 bases that match TRBD2. V was clipped by 6 bases and J by 6 bases; unmatched bases: 6. The V gene's germline CDR1 is SEHNR and CDR2 FQNEAQ (reference sequence). The CDR3 sequence is 14 residues long. CDR3 bases: TGTGCCAGCAGTTTGGGACTAGCCCCCAATGAGCAGTTCTTC. Its protein is CASSLGLAPNEQFF.

The V and J genes are TRBV15 and TRBJ2-6, with D possibly TRBD1 on 6 matching bases. Trimming took off 7 bases at V and 0 bases at J, with 16 bases between the two ends. This CDR3 has 17 residues. Germline-derived CDR1 and CDR2 are LNHNV and YYDKDF (reference sequence). CDR3 amino acids: CATTKSQGPSGANVLTF. The CDR3 bases are TGTGCCACCACCAAAAGTCAGGGGCCCTCTGGGGCCAACGTCCTGACTTTC.

This clonotype has more than one count but fewer than ten. The gene calls are TRBV4-1 and TRBJ2-2; D uncertain. V shed 4 bases and J shed 7 bases, with 13 bases lying between them. Germline V lookup: CDR1 MGHRA, CDR2 YSYEKL. CDR3 length: 14 residues. The DNA of the CDR3 is TGCGCCAGCAGCCCGACAAATCGGCTCGGGGAGCTGTTTTTT. This sequence encodes CASSPTNRLGELFF.

This clonotype has just a few counts. V gene TRBV5-1 combines with J gene TRBJ1-3; D ambiguous. Germline assignment: CDR1 SGHRS and CDR2 YFSETQ. There are 15 residues in the CDR3. V was cut by 2 bases and J by 0 bases, with 9 bases left in between. CDR3 in DNA: TGCGCCAGCAGCTTTGGAGGGTTCTCTGGAAACACCATATATTTT. As protein: CASSFGGFSGNTIYF.

The table lists this clonotype with a few counts. The CDR3 spells CSVAIGETQYF. CDR3 coding DNA: TGCAGCGTTGCCATAGGAGAGACCCAGTACTTC. The genes are TRBV29-1 and TRBJ2-5; the D is unclear. The CDR3 sequence is 11 residues long. The ends were cut back, 4 bases at V and 4 bases at J, with 7 bases in the middle. The germline CDR1 and CDR2 sequences are SQVTM and ANQGSEA.

The sample holds a few counts of this clonotype. The chain joins TRBV9 to TRBJ2-1; D perhaps matches TRBD2 (7 bases). This CDR3 spans 16 amino acids. Trimming pared 0 bases from V and 8 bases from J, leaving 18 bases between. Germline CDR1 and CDR2: SGDLS and YYNGEE. The CDR3 protein is CASSVEGGPPTYEQFF. CDR3 nucleotides: TGTGCCAGCAGCGTAGAGGGGGGGCCCCCTACATATGAGCAGTTCTTC.

The genes are TRBV7-6 and TRBJ2-1, with D perhaps assigned TRBD1 or TRBD2 (6 bases each). Deletions cut 6 bases from V and 10 bases from J, with 13 bases between. Germline CDR1 and CDR2: SGHVS and FNYEAQ. CDR3 length: 12 amino acids. In nucleotides, the CDR3 is TGTGCCAGCAGGATGAGGGGGGAGGAGCAGTTCTTC. Residues: CASRMRGEEQFF.

The chain has TRBV4-1 and TRBJ1-4, with 7 bases fitting TRBD1. The CDR3 is made up of 16 amino acids. Germline lookup yields CDR1 MGHRA and CDR2 YSYEKL. J lost 2 bases, V lost 1 base, and 4 bases had no gene match. The CDR3 DNA follows: TGCGCCAGCAGCCAAGCACAGGGGCGGACTAATGAAAAACTGTTTTTT. As protein: CASSQAQGRTNEKLFF.

This clonotype was found many times. The J gene is TRBJ2-3, the V gene TRBV29-1, with 7 bases identical to TRBD1. Germline loops: CDR1 SQVTM, CDR2 ANQGSEA. This CDR3 has 9 amino acids. The trim removed 8 bases at V and 15 bases at J, leaving 8 bases unmatched. This chain's CDR3 is CSHEGARYF. The CDR3 nucleotides read TGCAGCCATGAGGGGGCCCGCTATTTT.

The V gene is TRBV24-1, the J gene TRBJ2-3, with D unclear. The germline V gene has CDR1 KGHDR and CDR2 SFDVKD. This CDR3 is 13 amino acids long. V lost 4 bases and J lost 1, with 5 bases in between. The CDR3, as DNA: TGTGCCACCAGTGACCACGGCACAGATACGCAGTATTTT. Protein sequence: CATSDHGTDTQYF.

This clonotype was seen a few times. This clone may be a read error of a much larger clone one base away. This sequence joins TRBV4-1 and TRBJ2-3; possible D gene TRBD1, 6 bases. CDR1 and CDR2 (germline): MGHRA, YSYEKL. V lost 0 bases and J lost 0, with 13 bases in between. CDR3 length: 17 amino acids. Written as DNA, the CDR3 is TGCGCCAGCAGCCAAGATCCCGGACAGAGGAGCACAGATACGCAGTATTTT. Protein product: CASSQDPGQRSTDTQYF.